Described below is a single T cell receptor beta chain sequence and its context. Its recognized antigen is unknown. Per-nucleotide qualities are absent, and no much larger clonotype sits a single base away. The method behind the library was 5' RACE. The sequencer listed for this sample is Illumina HiSeq 2000. A universal primer binding site was introduced by template switching, and a unique molecular identifier was present in the final cDNA, enabling accurate counting of TCR cDNA molecules. Specific primers in the conserved constant-segment region were used to synthesize first-strand cDNA for the TCR alpha and beta chains. To control for contamination, every cDNA library carried two barcodes: a SMART-Mk sample barcode plus Illumina barcodes. TruSeq adapter sequences, together with Illumina sample barcodes, were added in two successive PCR steps. The Illumina HiSeq platform was used with custom primers to sequence TCR alpha and beta cDNA libraries. The authors' analysis ran thus. Unique molecular identifiers were extracted from raw reads with MiGEC, and CDR3 positions were determined with MiXCR. For each individual, recombination models were inferred using an EM algorithm with the repgenHMM and IGoR tools. Shared clonotypes were analyzed with the tcR package in R, and sharing was normalized by the product of cloneset sizes. To study raw recombination without the effects of thymic and clonal selection, out-of-frame nonproductive sequences were analyzed. The raw public data were reprocessed by TCRdb itself: fastp quality trimming at Q25, MiXCR clonotype calling, in-frame beta chains only. Each entry merges the rows of one CDR3 protein and shows their most common DNA and genes. It is TCRdb's table, rather than the study itself, that gives the V and J calls and clone size. This sample is represented by 200,000 to 300,000 distinct CDR3 sequences; approximately 10% of them were singletons. The ten largest clonotypes hold about 9% of the sample.

The data belong to a study of identical twins listed by TCRdb under 2016. A note on the overall study: To test whether fetal clonotypes persist, the study used deep sequencing on TCR alpha and beta repertoires from monozygotic twins, unrelated adults of various ages, and cord blood. Replicate twin experiments were performed at different times using different library preparation protocols to rule out contamination. The investigation overall reported the following: Compared with coincidental sharing between unrelated individuals, an excess of low generation-probability sequences was observed among out-of-frame TCR alpha sequences shared between twins. Abundant cord blood beta clonotypes had fewer insertions, young adult naive repertoires showed a similar but weaker trend, and memory repertoires showed no such trend. Because the same donors could not be followed over many years, the conclusions relied on cross-sectional statistical analysis. In beta out-of-frame sequences, excess twin sharing was weaker, because having fewer shared sequences lowered the signal-to-noise ratio. Invariant T cells such as MAIT and iNKT could partly confound zero-insertion analyses, though diverse VJ usage argued against this for most clonotypes. Out-of-frame TCR alpha sharing in monozygotic twins was systematically underestimated by recombination models, whereas sharing between unrelated individuals was in agreement with the recombination models.

Only healthy Caucasian donors were included. Using Miltenyi CD45RO+ enrichment and human naive T-cell isolation kits, memory (CD45RO+) and naive T cells were isolated from PBMC. As encoded in the germline V gene (reference sequence), CDR1 is MNHEY while CDR2 is SMNVEV. The CDR3 spans 17 residues, from the cysteine through the phenylalanine. Only CDR3 DNA is held: 51 bases, read in frame from base 1. V is shortened by 5 bases, J by 4 bases, and the region joining them spans 21 bases. The sequence links TRBV27 to TRBJ2-1, and TRBD1 may be the D gene, going by 6 matching bases. This TCR was recovered from a man between 50 and 59 years old in good health. Sequenced input: memory T cells sorted from blood. This sample's cell subset or site label indicates: CD45RO+ enriched T cells. Here the CDR3 is given as CASSPHVTGSGYNEQFF. The DNA sequence reads TGTGCCAGCAGTCCACATGTCACAGGGAGCGGATACAATGAGCAGTTCTTC.